These 3 T cell receptor beta chains share one sample of origin, sequenced in a study of blood T cell repertoires in COVID-19. Libraries were prepared by immunoSEQ multiplex PCR; TCRdb keeps only in-frame clonotypes and omits some of them. The table shows more than 50,000 clones, with 75% to 95% occurring only once. Sequencing was performed on peripheral blood. The receptors stem from a woman in her thirties or forties with active COVID-19.

The chain links TRBV11-3 to TRBJ2-3, with 8 bases aligning to TRBD2. CDR1 is SGHNT and CDR2 is YENEEA in the germline V gene. This CDR3 region has 19 residues. The ends lost 5 bases at V and 1 base at J; junction bases unmatched: 17. The CDR3 loop reads CASSRRLAGRLSGTDTQYF. CDR3 coding DNA: TGTGCCAGCAGCCGACGTCTAGCGGGTAGACTTTCCGGCACAGATACGCAGTATTTT.

The rearrangement links TRBV7-9 to TRBJ1-2; D unclear. This CDR3 is 12 amino acids long. V lost 1 base to trimming and J lost 11 bases, with 11 bases between them. Germline loops: CDR1 SEHNR, CDR2 FQNEAQ (reference sequence). The DNA for the CDR3 is TGTGCCAGCAGCTTAGAAACTTCCAGGTACACCTTC. Its protein is CASSLETSRYTF.

This chain joins TRBV4-2 and TRBJ2-6, with TRBD1 identical over 9 bases. Germline lookup yields CDR1 LGHNA and CDR2 YNFKEQ. V dropped 4 bases and J dropped 1; count of bases not matched to a gene: 11. The CDR3 has 19 residues. The CDR3: CASSPKINRGQSGANVLTF. CDR3 sequence (DNA): TGTGCCAGCAGCCCAAAGATAAACAGGGGGCAATCTGGGGCCAACGTCCTGACTTTC.